This is a list of T cell receptor beta chains from one sample in a study of identical twins. TCRdb re-analysed the 5' RACE reads in MiXCR, keeping a single row per CDR3 protein. The sample contains about 240,000 distinct CDR3 sequences, roughly 13% of which appear only once. These sequences were also reported in another study, on yellow fever vaccine responses in identical twins.

Sequencing input: memory (CD45RO+) T cells sorted from blood. The origin of the receptors is a young woman in good health. Each CDR3 is given with its conserved first and last residue. The order of the fields is V gene, clone size, J gene, D gene, CDR3 protein, CDR3 DNA. The D gene is left open where the match is weak. Clone size is shown for a subset of rows, as once, few, many or a class of expanded clone.

TRBV3-1	few	TRBJ2-1	-	CASSQEQGRGFF	TGTGCCAGCAGCCAAGAACAGGGGAGGGGCTTCTTC
TRBV29-1	many	TRBJ2-7	TRBD1	CSVTQSRDRRYF	TGCAGCGTTACGCAGTCCCGGGACAGGCGCTACTTC
TRBV6-5	-	TRBJ1-2	TRBD1	CASSYARDRIFIGGYTF	TGTGCCAGCAGTTACGCCAGGGACAGGATTTTTATCGGTGGCTACACCTTC
TRBV4-2	-	TRBJ2-3	TRBD2	CASSQVSLAGTDTQYF	TGTGCCAGCAGCCAAGTTAGTCTAGCGGGGACAGATACGCAGTATTTT
TRBV12-3/TRBV12-4	-	TRBJ2-1	TRBD1	CASSRNRGSYNEQFF	TGTGCCAGCAGTAGAAACAGGGGTTCCTACAATGAGCAGTTCTTC
TRBV4-2	few	TRBJ2-1	-	CASSQERGSWNNEQFF	TGTGCCAGCAGCCAAGAGCGGGGTTCTTGGAACAATGAGCAGTTCTTC
TRBV29-1	-	TRBJ2-7	TRBD1	CSVEEGQIEQYF	TGCAGCGTTGAAGAGGGACAGATCGAGCAGTACTTC
TRBV2	many	TRBJ2-1	-	CASSGRTEQFF	TGTGCCAGCAGTGGGAGGACTGAGCAGTTCTTC
TRBV29-1	many	TRBJ1-1	TRBD1	CSVTGEGNTEAFF	TGCAGCGTAACAGGGGAGGGGAACACTGAAGCTTTCTTT
TRBV6-1	-	TRBJ1-6	-	CATRQSMRNSPLHF	TGTGCCACCAGACAGTCGATGCGGAATTCACCCCTCCACTTT
TRBV7-2	many	TRBJ1-1	-	CASSLQAEAFF	TGTGCCAGCAGCTTACAGGCTGAAGCTTTCTTT
TRBV7-9	-	TRBJ2-7	-	CASSKTSSYEQYF	TGTGCCAGCAGCAAGACATCCTCCTACGAGCAGTACTTC
TRBV10-1	-	TRBJ1-6	TRBD1	CASSETGTGVSPLHF	TGCGCCAGCAGTGAAACCGGGACAGGGGTCTCACCCCTCCACTTT
TRBV12-3/TRBV12-4	many	TRBJ2-7	-	CATAQGSYEQYF	TGTGCCACTGCGCAGGGGTCCTACGAGCAGTACTTC
TRBV6-4	-	TRBJ2-1	TRBD2	CASSDSIEGGPNEQFF	TGTGCCAGCAGTGACTCTATAGAGGGAGGGCCGAATGAGCAGTTCTTC
TRBV20-1	many	TRBJ2-5	-	CSSLRGETQYF	TGCAGTTCCCTCCGGGGGGAGACCCAGTACTTC
TRBV5-1	many	TRBJ2-3	-	CASSLTGLNTDTQYF	TGCGCCAGCAGCTTAACGGGTTTGAACACAGATACGCAGTATTTT
TRBV6-1	-	TRBJ1-5	-	CASSPFRDGNQPQHF	TGTGCCAGCAGTCCCTTCAGAGACGGCAATCAGCCCCAGCATTTT
TRBV3-1	few	TRBJ2-5	-	CASSRLSETQYF	TGTGCCAGCAGTCGCCTCAGTGAGACCCAGTACTTC
TRBV6-1	once	TRBJ2-1	TRBD2	CASRLRREVNEQFF	TGTGCCAGCAGGCTTCGACGGGAGGTGAATGAGCAGTTCTTC
TRBV2	few	TRBJ1-5	-	CASILQGQQPQHF	TGTGCCAGCATTCTACAGGGCCAGCAGCCCCAGCATTTT
TRBV20-1	many	TRBJ2-7	TRBD2	CSALLAGVGEQYF	TGCAGTGCGCTACTAGCGGGAGTTGGTGAGCAGTACTTC
TRBV9	many	TRBJ1-1	-	CASSVQAGYRNTEAFF	TGTGCCAGCAGCGTACAGGCAGGATATCGGAACACTGAAGCTTTCTTT
TRBV24-1	-	TRBJ2-3	TRBD1	CAISLWTLSRTGYTDTQYF	TGTGCCATCAGCTTATGGACTTTATCTAGGACAGGGTACACAGATACGCAGTATTTT
TRBV7-9	-	TRBJ2-3	-	CASSLEGYSTDTQYF	TGTGCCAGCAGCCTTGAGGGATACAGCACAGATACGCAGTATTTT
TRBV11-2	few	TRBJ2-1	TRBD1	CASSPPPGTATYNEQFF	TGTGCCAGCAGCCCACCACCCGGGACAGCAACCTACAATGAGCAGTTCTTC
TRBV7-8	many	TRBJ2-2	TRBD1	CASSPLRTGNTGELFF	TGTGCCAGCAGCCCCCTTCGGACAGGGAACACCGGGGAGCTGTTTTTT
TRBV27	-	TRBJ2-7	-	CASSFLPSYEQYF	TGTGCCAGCAGTTTCCTTCCCTCCTACGAGCAGTACTTC
TRBV11-2	few	TRBJ1-1	TRBD1	CASSPRQGMNTEAFF	TGTGCCAGCAGCCCCCGACAGGGGATGAACACTGAAGCTTTCTTT